This paragraph covers one T cell receptor beta chain sequence. The antigen is unknown. Assay used: immunoSEQ multiplex PCR; TCRdb lists only in-frame clones, some missing. The table lists roughly 100,000 clones, 85% to 90% of them singletons. This record comes from a study of T cell responses to AZD1222 COVID-19 vaccine. Findings and caveats of the study: At baseline, just six AZD1222 recipients tested seropositive. There were vaccine-associated CD4 TCRs across spike, dominant at 160-218 and 743-854. The reported proportion of spike-specific TCRs targeting unmutated variant regions was nearly half. None of the repertoires were sampled until the peak T cell response had passed.

This clonotype was obtained from an adult in good health. This sample comprised peripheral blood, obtained on day 0 of AZD1222 vaccination.

The CDR3 loop reads CASIGLAGHYEQYF. The CDR3 DNA follows: TGTGCCAGCATTGGACTAGCGGGCCACTACGAGCAGTACTTC. The V gene is TRBV6-5, the J gene TRBJ2-7, with 11 bases lining up with TRBD2. CDR1 is MNHEY, CDR2 SVGAGI, per germline. J lost 3 bases, V lost 7 bases, and 5 bases had no gene match. The CDR3 is 14 residues long.